This TCR beta chain was observed in a study of early T cells in non-severe SARS-CoV-2 infection. Looking at the study overall: Chains from this unsorted whole-blood bulk RNA could not be paired. Points from the study as a whole: Sequences matched to VDJdb favored anti-spike CD8 responses, while private and CD4 specificities were missed.

The protocol attached unique molecular identifiers to individual cDNA molecules. TCRdb re-called the 5' RACE reads through MiXCR, storing one row per CDR3 protein. There are tens of thousands of distinct CDR3 sequences in the sample; 4.7% occur only once, and roughly 7.7% lies in the top ten. This clonotype was recorded at least ten times. Antigen specificity is unknown. This TCR was sampled from an adult who was a healthcare worker with PCR-confirmed SARS-CoV-2 infection or an uninfected control (not recorded which). Source material: whole blood.

CDR3 coding DNA: TGTGCCAGCAGCCACTTTCGATCTAATACGCAGTATTTT. The encoded protein is CASSHFRSNTQYF. This chain links TRBV3-1 with TRBJ2-3; D is unclear. Trimming removed 3 bases from V and 7 bases from J, with 11 bases in between. Germline loops: CDR1 LGHDT, CDR2 YNNKEL (reference sequence). The CDR3 contains 13 residues.